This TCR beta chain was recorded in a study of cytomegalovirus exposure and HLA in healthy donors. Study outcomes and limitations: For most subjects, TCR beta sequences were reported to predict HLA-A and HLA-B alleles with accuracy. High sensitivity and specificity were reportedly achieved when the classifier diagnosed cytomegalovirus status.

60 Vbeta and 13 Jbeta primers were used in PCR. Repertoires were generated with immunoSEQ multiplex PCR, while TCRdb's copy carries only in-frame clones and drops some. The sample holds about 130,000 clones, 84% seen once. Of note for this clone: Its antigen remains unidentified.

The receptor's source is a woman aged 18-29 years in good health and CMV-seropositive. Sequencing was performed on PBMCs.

CDR3 protein: CASADSYNSPLHF. CDR3 DNA sequence: TGTGCCAGCGCGGACAGCTATAATTCACCCCTCCACTTT. The chain is built from TRBV18 and TRBJ1-6; weak D call: TRBD1 (6 bases). Germline CDR1 is KGHSH and CDR2 is LQKENI. The CDR3 is made up of 13 amino acids. Trimming removed 8 bases from V and 3 bases from J, with 8 bases in between.